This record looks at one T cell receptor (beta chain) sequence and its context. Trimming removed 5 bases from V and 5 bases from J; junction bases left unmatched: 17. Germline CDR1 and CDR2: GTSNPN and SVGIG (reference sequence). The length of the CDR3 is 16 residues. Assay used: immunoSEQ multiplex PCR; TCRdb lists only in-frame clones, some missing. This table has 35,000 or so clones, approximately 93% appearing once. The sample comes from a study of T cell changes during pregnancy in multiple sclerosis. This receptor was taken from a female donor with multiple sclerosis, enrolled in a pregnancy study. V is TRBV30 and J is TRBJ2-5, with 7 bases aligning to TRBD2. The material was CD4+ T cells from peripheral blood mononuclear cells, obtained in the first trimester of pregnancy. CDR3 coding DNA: TGTGCCTGGTGCCCCCCGAGACTAGCAATTTGTGAGACCCAGTACTTC. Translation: CAWCPPRLAICETQYF.